This T cell receptor (beta chain) emerged from a study of CD8 T cells in Susac syndrome. The junction had 7 bases not matched to a gene; V was cut back by 3 bases and J by 5 bases. In germline, CDR1 is SGHTA, CDR2 FQGNSA. CDR3 length equals 15 residues. After extraction with the RNeasy kit, about 0.45 to 1 ug of the RNA was reverse transcribed using random hexamers. Using its own MiXCR run on the immunoSEQ multiplex PCR reads, TCRdb lists one record per CDR3 protein. The sample lists about 190,000 distinct CDR3 sequences, approximately 96% occurring once. Material: CD4+ T cells from PBMCs. The V call is TRBV7-2, the J call TRBJ2-5, with 9 bases matching TRBD2. The source of this sequence is a human donor with Susac syndrome. The CDR3 DNA sequence: TGTGCCAGCAGCTTCCGCGGGGGGGGGAGTGAGACCCAGTACTTC. Residues: CASSFRGGGSETQYF.